This T cell receptor beta chain stems from a study of cytomegalovirus exposure and HLA in healthy donors. The donors gave bone marrow, and they were healthy. Vbeta (60) and Jbeta (13) primers were used in the PCR. Produced via immunoSEQ multiplex PCR; TCRdb's table is partial and in-frame only. The sample contains roughly 100,000 clones, 60% to 80% of which appear only once. Study findings and constraints: A later analysis showed HLA-associated TCR beta chains outstripping equally common others in clonal expansion.

The ends were cut back, 3 bases at V and 2 bases at J, with 11 bases in the middle. Germline CDR1 is SNHLY and CDR2 is FYNNEI. CDR3 length equals 14 residues. This clone was seen a single time. Its target is unknown. The TCR sequence derives from a man aged 40-50 years in good health and CMV-seronegative. J is TRBJ2-7 and V is TRBV2; perhaps TRBD2 as D (5 bases). Sequenced input: PBMCs. This CDR3 is CASSDRGSPYEQYF. The CDR3 region has the DNA TGTGCCAGCAGTGATCGGGGTTCTCCCTACGAGCAGTACTTC.